This paragraph covers one TCR beta chain sequence. What it recognizes is unknown. From the 5' RACE reads, TCRdb called clonotypes with MiXCR, one entry per CDR3 protein. The table shows about 300,000 distinct CDR3 sequences, with approximately 13% occurring only once. The sample is drawn from a study of identical twins. The study, taken as a whole, reports: Findings came from cross-sectional statistics, without long-term follow-up of donors.

Germline V gives CDR1 LGHDT, CDR2 YNNKEL (reference sequence). This CDR3 is 16 amino acids long. V lost 0 bases and J 2 bases, leaving 12 bases between the germline ends. The same sample was also used in a study of yellow fever vaccine responses in identical twins.

The chain has TRBV3-1 and TRBJ2-3; perhaps TRBD2 as D (5 bases). The specimen was CD8+ T cells sorted from blood. The receptor's source is a woman between 18 and 29 years old in good health. The CDR3 nucleotides are TGTGCCAGCAGCCAAGATGAGGGTGGGGACACAGATACGCAGTATTTT. This gives the protein CASSQDEGGDTDTQYF.